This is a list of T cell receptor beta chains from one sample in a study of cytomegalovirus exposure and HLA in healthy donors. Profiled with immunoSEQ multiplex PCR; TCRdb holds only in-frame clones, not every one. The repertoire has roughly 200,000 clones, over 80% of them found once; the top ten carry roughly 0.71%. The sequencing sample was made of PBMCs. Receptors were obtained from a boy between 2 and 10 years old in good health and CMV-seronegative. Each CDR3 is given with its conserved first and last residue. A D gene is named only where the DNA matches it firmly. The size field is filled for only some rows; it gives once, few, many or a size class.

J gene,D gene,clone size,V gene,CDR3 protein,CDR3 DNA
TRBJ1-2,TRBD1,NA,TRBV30,CAWKPDRDYGYTF,TGTGCCTGGAAACCCGACAGGGATTATGGCTACACCTTC
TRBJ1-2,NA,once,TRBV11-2,CASSLVRASYGYTF,TGTGCCAGCAGCTTAGTCAGGGCTAGCTATGGCTACACCTTC
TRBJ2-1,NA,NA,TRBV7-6,CASSLGGGGLNEQFF,TGTGCCAGCAGCCTTGGGGGCGGGGGACTCAATGAGCAGTTCTTC
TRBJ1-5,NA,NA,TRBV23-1,CASRPLSRGSNQPQHF,TGCGCCAGCAGGCCACTCAGCAGGGGAAGCAATCAGCCCCAGCATTTT
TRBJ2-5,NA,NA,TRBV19,CASSIDLTVRGETQYF,TGTGCCAGTAGTATAGATCTGACGGTCAGGGGAGAGACCCAGTACTTC
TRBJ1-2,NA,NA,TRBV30,CACSREDPIAYGYTF,TGTGCCTGCTCCCGGGAGGATCCGATCGCCTATGGCTACACCTTC
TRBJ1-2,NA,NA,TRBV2,CASSDSITEGYTF,TGTGCCAGCAGCGATTCGATTACGGAGGGCTACACCTTC
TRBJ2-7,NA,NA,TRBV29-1,CSVVTGRYEQYF,TGCAGCGTTGTGACAGGAAGATACGAGCAGTACTTC
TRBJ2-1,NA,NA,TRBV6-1,CASREASYNEQFF,TGTGCCAGCAGGGAAGCCTCGTACAATGAGCAGTTCTTC
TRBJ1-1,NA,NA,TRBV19,CASKGITGLNTEAFF,TGTGCCAGTAAGGGAATCACAGGACTGAACACTGAAGCTTTCTTT
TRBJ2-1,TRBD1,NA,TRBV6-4,CASSDGKLLGQVRTSSYNEQFF,TGTGCCAGCAGTGACGGAAAATTGCTGGGACAGGTCCGAACTAGCTCCTACAATGAGCAGTTCTTC
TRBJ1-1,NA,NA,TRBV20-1,CSARAGTEAFF,TGCAGTGCGCGAGCCGGGACTGAAGCTTTCTTT
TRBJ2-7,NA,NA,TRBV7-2,CASSLEGGHEQYF,TGTGCCAGCAGCTTAGAAGGGGGACACGAGCAGTACTTC
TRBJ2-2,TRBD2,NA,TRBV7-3,CASSAGGALAGELFF,TGTGCCAGCAGCGCCGGGGGGGCCCTTGCCGGGGAGCTGTTTTTT